The rows below give T cell receptor beta chains drawn from one sample of a study of a mutant IDH1 vaccine in newly diagnosed glioma. The table came from immunoSEQ multiplex PCR; TCRdb's copy has only in-frame clones and leaves some out. The sample includes 40,000 or so clones, about 80% seen only once; the top ten take about 17%. Antigen specificity for these receptors is unknown. The sequencing used PBMCs, collected from a glioma patient whose treatment included an IDH1 peptide vaccine. These receptors originate from a man aged 18 to 30 with glioma. Some clones in this sample may be carry-over from other donors' samples. CDR3s include the opening cysteine and the closing phenylalanine or tryptophan. A D gene is named only where the DNA matches it firmly. Clone sizes are given selectively: once, few, many, or a class where the clone is expanded.

DNA	CDR3	V	D	size	J
TGTGCCAGCAGCCTCAGGGAGCACACTGAAGCTTTCTTT	CASSLREHTEAFF	TRBV6-5	.	.	TRBJ1-1
TGTGCCAGCAGTTGGGACAGCTATGGCTACACCTTC	CASSWDSYGYTF	TRBV2	TRBD1	once	TRBJ1-2
TGTGCCAGTAGTTTTGACAGGGGGCAAGGCGAGCAGTACTTC	CASSFDRGQGEQYF	TRBV19	TRBD1	once	TRBJ2-7
TGTGCCAGCAGCTCAAACGCGGGAGTCCTCTACGAGCAGTACTTC	CASSSNAGVLYEQYF	TRBV7-9	TRBD2	.	TRBJ2-7
TGTGCCAGCAGCTTAGGGCCAGCCAGAGGGCCCCAGCATTTT	CASSLGPARGPQHF	TRBV7-2	.	.	TRBJ1-5
TGTGCCAGCATGGCCAGGTCGGTATCTGAAGCTTTCTTT	CASMARSVSEAFF	TRBV27	.	.	TRBJ1-1
TGCAGCGGAGGGACAGGGTGGTCCTACGAGCAGTACTTC	CSGGTGWSYEQYF	TRBV29-1	TRBD1	.	TRBJ2-7
TGTGCCAGCAGCTTGATCCAAGAGACCCAGTACTTC	CASSLIQETQYF	TRBV7-9	.	once	TRBJ2-5
TGTGCCAGCAGTTTATCGGGGGGGGGCCTCGCGACTAATGAAAAACTGTTTTTT	CASSLSGGGLATNEKLFF	TRBV27	.	.	TRBJ1-4
TGCGCCAGCAGCTTGGAGCAGGGGGCGTTGAACACTGAAGCTTTCTTT	CASSLEQGALNTEAFF	TRBV5-1	TRBD1	.	TRBJ1-1
TGTGCCAGCAACCAGGGGCCACCACGAGGTCCCGGGGAGCTGTTTTTT	CASNQGPPRGPGELFF	TRBV7-9	.	few	TRBJ2-2
TGCAGCGTTGGACCGTTTAACTATGGCTACACCTTC	CSVGPFNYGYTF	TRBV29-1	.	.	TRBJ1-2
TGTGCCAGCAGCTCCTTGGGGGGTAGCTCCTACGAGCAGTACTTC	CASSSLGGSSYEQYF	TRBV7-9	.	.	TRBJ2-7
TGTGCCAGCACCAAATCGTTAGGGGTAGCTAACTATGGCTACACCTTC	CASTKSLGVANYGYTF	TRBV7-9	.	.	TRBJ1-2
TGTGCCAGCAGCCTTAGTTACACAGATACGCAGTATTTT	CASSLSYTDTQYF	TRBV9	.	once	TRBJ2-3
TGTGCCATCAGTGCGGGGAGTTTGTCGTACGAGCAGTACTTC	CAISAGSLSYEQYF	TRBV10-3	.	.	TRBJ2-7
TGCGCCAGCAGCCAAGAAGGGTTAAGCAGCCCCAAAAACATTCAGTACTTC	CASSQEGLSSPKNIQYF	TRBV4-1	.	.	TRBJ2-4
TGTGCCTGGAGTGTACAGGGCGACACTGAAGCTTTCTTT	CAWSVQGDTEAFF	TRBV30	.	.	TRBJ1-1
TGTGCCAGCTCACAAGCACCAACTAATGAAAAACTGTTTTTT	CASSQAPTNEKLFF	TRBV18	.	.	TRBJ1-4
TGTGCCAGCAGTTCGAACCAGGGACAGCCTTATTGGCCCCAGCATTTT	CASSSNQGQPYWPQHF	TRBV6-5	TRBD1	.	TRBJ1-5